This entry lists 22 T cell receptor beta chains sequenced from one sample in a study of T cells in localized non-small cell lung cancer. The method was immunoSEQ multiplex PCR; TCRdb's version includes in-frame clones alone and lacks a portion of them. Of about 52,000 clones in the sample, over 60% were seen once. The input for sequencing was PBMCs, taken before any cancer treatment. The receptors derive from a woman between 35 and 75 years old with stage II lung adenocarcinoma.

The chain employs TRBV15 and TRBJ1-3; no clear D. This CDR3 has 14 residues. Germline lookup yields CDR1 LNHNV and CDR2 YYDKDF (reference sequence). V was shortened by 1 base and J by 4 bases, with 8 bases between the two germline ends. This CDR3 is CATSRGRGGNTIYF. CDR3 coding DNA: TGTGCCACCAGCAGAGGTCGGGGAGGAAACACCATATATTTT.

This chain connects TRBV11-2 to TRBJ2-1; TRBD1 is a possible D gene (5 bases). The germline V and J ends were trimmed by 5 bases and 0 bases, with 11 bases remaining between them. There are 15 residues in the CDR3. Per germline, CDR1 SGHAT and CDR2 FQNNGV. The CDR3 sequence: CASSQFGHSYNEQFF. The CDR3 DNA reads as TGTGCCAGCAGCCAATTCGGACACTCCTACAATGAGCAGTTCTTC.

The V call is TRBV30, the J call TRBJ2-2, with D hard to call. Germline V gene sequence: CDR1 GTSNPN, CDR2 SVGIG (reference sequence). This CDR3 spans 13 amino acids. Trimming took off 5 bases at V and 0 bases at J, with 7 bases between the two ends. CDR3: CAWGAANTGELFF. The CDR3 DNA is TGTGCCTGGGGCGCCGCGAACACCGGGGAGCTGTTTTTT.

V gene TRBV30 combines with J gene TRBJ1-1, with D perhaps TRBD1 (5 bases). CDR1 and CDR2 from the germline V gene are GTSNPN and SVGIG (reference sequence). The V end was cut by 4 bases, the J end by 4 bases, with 19 bases between. The CDR3 contains 15 residues. The CDR3 sequence: CAWTRDQSFLTEAFF. For the CDR3, the DNA is TGTGCCTGGACCCGGGACCAAAGTTTTCTCACTGAAGCTTTCTTT.

The chain couples TRBV5-1 to TRBJ1-1, with 7 bases fitting TRBD1. The CDR3 loop spans 15 amino acids. V lost 4 bases and J lost 4; bases outside the gene matches: 10. Germline V gene lookup returns CDR1 SGHRS and CDR2 YFSETQ. CDR3 amino acids: CASSAKTGPITEAFF. CDR3 in DNA: TGCGCCAGCAGCGCAAAGACAGGGCCCATCACTGAAGCTTTCTTT.

The J gene is TRBJ2-2, the V gene TRBV18; TRBD1 matches at 7 bases. The germline V gene has CDR1 KGHSH and CDR2 LQKENI. CDR3 size: 15 residues. V lost 3 bases to trimming and J lost 5 bases; unmatched junction nucleotides: 6. CDR3: CASSPRQGGTGELFF. CDR3 bases: TGTGCCAGCTCACCTAGACAGGGTGGAACCGGGGAGCTGTTTTTT.

The chain couples TRBV6-6 to TRBJ1-6; tentatively, D is TRBD1 (5 bases). Germline V gene sequence: CDR1 MNHNY, CDR2 SVGAGI (reference sequence). The V end was cut by 5 bases, the J end by 4 bases, with 15 bases between. The CDR3 sequence is 16 residues long. CDR3 coding DNA: TGTGCCAGCAGTCCCACTGGGGGGGGTTATAATTCACCCCTCCACTTT. It is translated as CASSPTGGGYNSPLHF.

The rearrangement uses TRBV6-1 and TRBJ1-2; 9 positions match TRBD1. Unmatched junction bases numbered 11, after V lost 7 bases and J lost 8 bases. The CDR3 runs to 14 residues. The V gene's germline CDR1 is MNHNS and CDR2 SASEGT. The CDR3 loop reads CASTRTGAPRGYTF. The CDR3 bases are TGTGCCAGCACCAGGACAGGGGCCCCTCGGGGCTACACCTTC.

The chain is built from TRBV7-2 and TRBJ2-7, with D unclear. Germline-derived CDR1 and CDR2 are SGHTA and FQGNSA. V dropped 5 bases and J dropped 5 bases, with 7 bases sitting between them. The CDR3 is 11 residues long. This CDR3 reads CASSPANEQYF. The CDR3 DNA follows: TGTGCCAGCAGCCCTGCAAACGAGCAGTACTTC.

CDR3 nucleotides: TGTGCCAGCAGCCAAATCGGGACCGATACTAACTATGGCTACACCTTC. This gives the protein CASSQIGTDTNYGYTF. J is TRBJ1-2 and V is TRBV14; D possibly corresponds to TRBD1 (5 bases). The CDR3 sequence is 16 residues long. Trimming removed 2 bases at V and 0 bases at J, with 13 bases between. The V gene's germline CDR1 is SGHDN and CDR2 FVKESK. The full variable domain, rest sourced from reference TRBV14 and TRBJ1-2, is EAGVTQFPSHSVIEKGQTVTLRCDPISGHDNLYWYRRVMGKEIKFLLHFVKESKQDESGMPNNRFLAERTGGTYSTLKVQPAELEDSGVYFCASSQIGTDTNYGYTFGSGTRLTVV.

CDR3 sequence reads: CASSPRGGMAGELFF. CDR3 nucleotides: TGTGCCAGCAGCCCCCGGGGGGGAATGGCCGGGGAGCTGTTTTTT. The chain carries TRBV7-6 and TRBJ2-2; 8 bases match TRBD2. Germline loops: CDR1 SGHVS, CDR2 FNYEAQ. The CDR3 is 15 amino acids. V lost 5 bases and J lost 6; bases outside the gene matches: 8.

The chain carries TRBV21-1 and TRBJ1-6; the DNA was not used to check the table's D call, TRBD1. TRBV21-1 is an annotated pseudogene. The CDR3 length is 17 residues. The CDR3 sequence: CASSKLENGTGDSPLHF. CDR3 coding DNA: TGTGCCAGCAGCAAACTCGAAAATGGGACAGGGGATTCACCCCTCCACTTT.

The chain has TRBV4-1 and TRBJ2-1; 11 nucleotides agree with TRBD2. J gave up 7 bases and V 4 bases, and 9 bases lay outside the gene matches. This CDR3 comprises 16 residues. Germline assignment: CDR1 MGHRA and CDR2 YSYEKL. The CDR3 loop is CASSRIAGGPKNEQFF. CDR3 coding DNA: TGCGCCAGCAGCCGAATAGCGGGGGGGCCTAAGAATGAGCAGTTCTTC.

This chain joins TRBV28 and TRBJ1-2; weak D call: TRBD1 (5 bases). Germline CDR1 is MDHEN and CDR2 is SYDVKM. This CDR3 has 13 amino acids. The V end lost 6 bases, the J end lost 7 bases, and 15 bases lay between the germline ends. This chain's CDR3 is CASRTEGVGGYTF. The CDR3 bases are TGTGCCAGCAGGACAGAAGGTGTTGGTGGCTACACCTTC.

This clone was observed once. The chain uses TRBV29-1 and TRBJ2-3; D remains unclear. CDR1 is SQVTM, CDR2 ANQGSEA, per germline. CDR3 length: 11 amino acids. Trimming took 7 bases from V and 2 from J, leaving 7 bases between them. The CDR3 DNA reads TGCAGCGGGGGATCCACAGATACGCAGTATTTT. Protein: CSGGSTDTQYF.

The rearrangement uses TRBV6-5 and TRBJ1-5; 9 nucleotides line up with TRBD1. The CDR3 is 15 residues long. V lost 4 bases and J lost 2; bases outside the gene matches: 3. From germline, CDR1 is MNHEY and CDR2 SVGAGI. CDR3: CASSSRTGGNQPQHF. CDR3 sequence (DNA): TGTGCCAGCAGTTCCCGGACAGGGGGCAATCAGCCCCAGCATTTT.

The chain uses TRBV28 and TRBJ2-1; maybe TRBD1 (5 bases). The ends were cut back, 5 bases at V and 11 bases at J, with 19 bases in the middle. The CDR3 covers 14 residues. Looked up from germline, CDR1 is MDHEN and CDR2 is SYDVKM. CDR3 region: CASSGDGARVQQFF. DNA of the CDR3: TGTGCCAGCAGTGGGGATGGGGCCCGGGTACAGCAGTTCTTC.

V is TRBV12-5 and J is TRBJ1-1; 7 bases align to TRBD1. The CDR3 totals 15 residues. The V gene end was trimmed by 4 bases and the J gene end by 5 bases; junction bases not matched to a gene: 10. Germline CDR1 and CDR2: LGHNT and FRNRAP. CDR3 protein: CASGYERQGETEAFF. The DNA of the CDR3 is TGTGCTAGTGGTTATGAAAGACAGGGAGAAACTGAAGCTTTCTTT. Together with reference TRBV12-5 and TRBJ1-1, the CDR3 gives the full variable domain: DARVTQTPRHKVTEMGQEVTMRCQPILGHNTVFWYRQTMMQGLELLAYFRNRAPLDDSGMPKDRFSAEMPDATLATLKIQPSEPRDSAVYFCASGYERQGETEAFFGQGTRLTVV.

The chain carries TRBV21-1 and TRBJ1-6. TRBV21-1 is a documented pseudogene. This CDR3 has 13 residues. CDR3 amino acids: CALWREGDSPLHF. CDR3 nucleotide sequence: TGTGCCCTCTGGAGGGAGGGTGATTCACCCCTCCACTTT.

This clone is medium-sized within its sample. This chain uses TRBV6-4 with TRBJ1-1; the D is unclear. The ends were cut back, 5 bases at V and 2 bases at J, with 9 bases in the middle. Germline V lookup: CDR1 MRHNA, CDR2 SNTAGT. The CDR3 sequence is 13 residues long. CDR3 sequence reads: CASSTTSNTEAFF. CDR3 sequence (DNA): TGTGCCAGCAGTACCACAAGTAACACTGAAGCTTTCTTT.

The chain has TRBV27 and TRBJ1-6; D is perhaps TRBD1 (5 bases). CDR3 size: 16 residues. From germline, CDR1 is MNHEY and CDR2 SMNVEV (reference sequence). V was clipped by 0 bases and J by 9 bases, with 15 bases between them. The CDR3 DNA reads TGTGCCAGCAGTTTATCGAACCAGGGAAGAATTTCACCCCTCCACTTT. It is translated as CASSLSNQGRISPLHF.

This clone came up a few times. V and J are TRBV18 and TRBJ1-2, with D uncertain. The germline V gene encodes CDR1 KGHSH and CDR2 LQKENI. V was shortened by 8 bases and J by 5 bases, with 15 bases between the two germline ends. The CDR3 extends over 13 amino acids. The CDR3 loop reads CASAIIREYGYTF. CDR3 nucleotides: TGTGCCAGCGCTATAATCCGGGAATATGGCTACACCTTC.